Shown below are 32 T cell receptor beta chains from a single sample sequenced in a study of shared clonotypes between healthy human individuals (dated by TCRdb to between 2020 and 2021). Library generation was performed with the immunoSEQ multiplex PCR assay. Imported from immuneACCESS, the table was reduced by TCRdb to in-frame sequences with V and J called. These copies leave out some clones; in studies compared against another copy, an unresolved V gene accounts for under half, and the cause of the remainder is not known. A total of roughly 640,000 clones appear in this sample, more than 95% of them only once. Together, the top ten hold 0.045% to 0.06% of the sample. The material sequenced was naive CD4+ T cells sorted from blood. This specimen's cell subset or site label, per the study, means: CD45RA+ positively selected. These receptor sequences come from a woman aged 25 to 45 in good health.

J is TRBJ2-3 and V is TRBV2, with D possibly matching TRBD2 (6 bases). The V and J ends lost 5 bases and 6 bases respectively, with 15 bases between them. The germline V gene has CDR1 SNHLY and CDR2 FYNNEI. The length of the CDR3 is 14 residues. The CDR3 DNA sequence: TGTGCCAGCAGTCCTACTAGCTCAGTCGATACGCAGTATTTT. Protein product: CASSPTSSVDTQYF.

The chain links TRBV6-1 to TRBJ1-2, with D uncertain. The V gene lost 4 bases and the J gene lost 4 bases, with 13 bases spanning the gap. Germline V lookup: CDR1 MNHNS, CDR2 SASEGT. The CDR3 runs to 14 residues. The CDR3 sequence is CASSGVTGIYGYTF. CDR3 DNA sequence: TGTGCCAGCAGTGGGGTTACGGGGATCTATGGCTACACCTTC.

DNA of the CDR3: TGCGCCAGCAGCCGCGATGGAGGTCAGTACAATGAGCAGTTCTTC. It specifies CASSRDGGQYNEQFF. The rearrangement joins TRBV5-1 to TRBJ2-1; tentatively, D is TRBD2 (5 bases). The CDR3 is 15 amino acids. Germline CDR1 reads SGHRS; CDR2 reads YFSETQ. The V and J ends lost 4 bases and 4 bases respectively, with 15 bases between them.

V gene TRBV5-4 combines with J gene TRBJ1-2; 8 bases are a match to TRBD1. CDR1 is SGHNT and CDR2 is YYREEE in the germline V gene (reference sequence). V lost 0 bases and J lost 7; bases outside the gene matches: 5. The CDR3 is made up of 14 amino acids. The CDR3 is CASSLGQGTVGYTF. The DNA for the CDR3 is TGTGCCAGCAGCTTGGGACAGGGGACGGTTGGCTACACCTTC.

The rearrangement joins TRBV4-1 to TRBJ1-6; 10 nucleotides agree with TRBD1. The CDR3 has 16 amino acids. Trimming cost V 4 bases and J 8 bases; bases outside gene matches: 8. Germline V CDR1 and CDR2: MGHRA, YSYEKL. CDR3 nucleotide sequence: TGCGCCAGCAGCCTAACCAGCGGGACAGGGGATTCACCCCTCCACTTT. Translation gives CASSLTSGTGDSPLHF.

The genes are TRBV5-1 and TRBJ1-2; no firm D call. The CDR3 is 13 amino acids. The germline CDR1 and CDR2 sequences are SGHRS and YFSETQ. With 5 bases removed from V and 6 bases from J, the gap between germline ends came to 14 bases. The CDR3 loop is CASRPRPRDGYTF. The CDR3, as DNA: TGCGCCAGCAGACCTCGGCCCAGAGATGGCTACACCTTC.

Points on this clone: The sample contains more than one DNA sequence encoding this CDR3. The CDR3: CASSPGTSGSYEQYF. The CDR3 bases are TGTGCCAGTAGTCCGGGGACTAGCGGCTCCTACGAGCAGTACTTC. The rearrangement links TRBV19 to TRBJ2-7; 11 bases map to TRBD2. Germline trimming cut 5 bases from V and 0 bases from J; bases unmatched to any gene: 3. The germline CDR1 and CDR2 sequences are LNHDA and SQIVND (reference sequence). This CDR3 spans 15 amino acids.

CDR3 DNA sequence: TGCGCCAGCAGCTTGGTGATGGGGATAGGGACCGGGGAGCTGTTTTTT. Its translation is CASSLVMGIGTGELFF. The V call is TRBV5-1, the J call TRBJ2-2; unclear D gene. The CDR3 has 16 residues. The V gene's germline CDR1 is SGHRS and CDR2 YFSETQ. The V gene lost 0 bases and the J gene lost 5 bases, with 14 bases spanning the gap.

Written as DNA, the CDR3 is TGTGCCAGCAGTGAGCAGGGGACATCAGATACGCAGTATTTT. It is translated as CASSEQGTSDTQYF. The chain joins TRBV2 to TRBJ2-3; a possible D gene is TRBD1 (6 bases). The CDR3 length is 14 residues. Trimming left V 3 bases short and J 4 bases short, with 11 bases between. CDR1 is SNHLY and CDR2 is FYNNEI in the germline V gene.

This clone was picked up one time. The V and J genes are TRBV7-8 and TRBJ2-1; 8 nucleotides line up with TRBD1. The CDR3 totals 14 residues. J was trimmed by 7 bases and V by 6 bases; bases with no gene match: 8. The germline V gene encodes CDR1 SGHVS and CDR2 FQNEAQ. In nucleotides, the CDR3 is TGTGCCAGCAGTCAAGGACAGGGTTGGAATGAGCAGTTCTTC. Translating gives CASSQGQGWNEQFF.

The J gene is TRBJ2-1, the V gene TRBV2, with 8 nucleotides matching TRBD1. Germline assignment: CDR1 SNHLY and CDR2 FYNNEI. CDR3 length: 15 amino acids. Unmatched junction bases numbered 3, after V lost 3 bases and J lost 2 bases. Here the CDR3 DNA reads TGTGCCAGCAGTGAGCAGGGGGCGGCCTACAATGAGCAGTTCTTC. The encoded protein is CASSEQGAAYNEQFF. Combining the CDR3 with reference TRBV2 and TRBJ2-1 gives the whole variable domain EPEVTQTPSHQVTQMGQEVILRCVPISNHLYFYWYRQILGQKVEFLVSFYNNEISEKSEIFDDQFSVERPDGSNFTLKIRSTKLEDSAMYFCASSEQGAAYNEQFFGPGTRLTVL.

The genes are TRBV10-1 and TRBJ2-1; weak D call: TRBD2 (6 bases). Deletions cut 6 bases from V and 6 bases from J, with 24 bases between. Germline V gene data show CDR1 as WNHNN and CDR2 as SYGVQD (reference sequence). This CDR3 has 17 residues. The CDR3 DNA reads as TGCGCCAGCAGGGGAACTATCGGGGATTTGGAGGGCAATGAGCAGTTCTTC. The encoded protein is CASRGTIGDLEGNEQFF.

The genes are TRBV6-5 and TRBJ2-7, with 7 bases lining up with TRBD2. V lost 7 bases, J lost 4 bases, and 7 bases stayed unmatched. Per the germline V gene, CDR1 is MNHEY and CDR2 is SVGAGI. CDR3 length: 13 amino acids. Written as DNA, the CDR3 is TGTGCCAGCAAGCGAGCGGGAAGGTACGAGCAGTACTTC. Translating gives CASKRAGRYEQYF.

The chain is built from TRBV6-5 and TRBJ2-5; D is perhaps TRBD1 (5 bases). CDR1 and CDR2 (germline): MNHEY, SVGAGI. There are 15 residues in the CDR3. Trimming took off 0 bases at V and 2 bases at J, with 10 bases between the two ends. CDR3 region: CASSYSKGVQETQYF. In DNA, the CDR3 is TGTGCCAGCAGTTACTCGAAAGGGGTACAAGAGACCCAGTACTTC.

The chain combines TRBV28 with TRBJ1-3; D gene uncertain. The CDR3 sequence is 15 residues long. Germline loops: CDR1 MDHEN, CDR2 SYDVKM. V lost 5 bases and J 2 bases, leaving 13 bases between the germline ends. The CDR3, as DNA: TGTGCCAGCAGTCTCCCCCTGAGTACTGGAAACACCATATATTTT. Translated: CASSLPLSTGNTIYF.

The chain is built from TRBV5-6 and TRBJ2-5; 7 bases are a match to TRBD1. The germline V gene encodes CDR1 SGHDT and CDR2 YYEEEE. The J segment lost 2 bases and the V segment lost 7 bases, leaving 5 bases of the junction unmatched. The CDR3 covers 13 residues. The CDR3 DNA reads as TGTGCCAGCCGTTTGGGACAGCAAGAGACCCAGTACTTC. Translation: CASRLGQQETQYF.

The gene calls are TRBV25-1 and TRBJ2-6; maybe TRBD1 (5 bases). V lost 4 bases and J lost 1, with 8 bases in between. Germline CDR1 and CDR2: MGHDK and SYGVNS. The CDR3 runs 15 residues. CDR3 protein: CASSADSSGANVLTF. The CDR3 coding sequence is TGTGCCAGCAGTGCAGACAGTTCTGGGGCCAACGTCCTGACTTTC.

The rearrangement joins TRBV5-1 to TRBJ2-5; 16 nucleotides agree with TRBD2. The V gene end was trimmed by 3 bases and the J gene end by 7 bases; junction bases not matched to a gene: 3. Germline loops: CDR1 SGHRS, CDR2 YFSETQ. CDR3 length: 15 residues. This CDR3 reads CASSSGLAGGPTQYF. The CDR3 DNA is TGCGCCAGCAGCTCGGGACTAGCGGGAGGGCCGACCCAGTACTTC. The full variable domain, completed using reference TRBV5-1 and TRBJ2-5, is KAGVTQTPRYLIKTRGQQVTLSCSPISGHRSVSWYQQTPGQGLQFLFEYFSETQRNKGNFPGRFSGRQFSNSRSEMNVSTLELGDSALYLCASSSGLAGGPTQYFGPGTRLLVL.

The chain recombines TRBV10-3 with TRBJ2-5; 9 nucleotides align to TRBD1. The length of the CDR3 is 13 residues. Trimming took 7 bases from V and 4 from J; bases not matched to a gene: 4. CDR1 is ENHRY, CDR2 SYGVKD, per germline. CDR3 region: CAIIRGQGETQYF. CDR3 bases: TGTGCCATCATAAGGGGACAGGGAGAGACCCAGTACTTC.

The chain has TRBV19 and TRBJ2-3; TRBD1 or TRBD2 may be the D gene (5 bases each). This CDR3 spans 12 amino acids. Deletions cut 9 bases from V and 8 bases from J, with 15 bases between. Germline V gene lookup returns CDR1 LNHDA and CDR2 SQIVND (reference sequence). CDR3 sequence: CASASRDATQYF. DNA of the CDR3: TGTGCCAGCGCTAGCAGGGACGCTACGCAGTATTTT.

The rearrangement joins TRBV28 to TRBJ1-3; weak D call: TRBD1 (6 bases). V was clipped by 3 bases and J by 7 bases, with 16 bases between them. CDR1 and CDR2 (germline): MDHEN, SYDVKM. CDR3 length: 15 amino acids. For the CDR3, the DNA is TGTGCCAGCAGTTTCGGTGGAACCCAGGGGAACACCATATATTTT. Translated: CASSFGGTQGNTIYF.

The gene calls are TRBV29-1 and TRBJ2-1, with no clear D. This CDR3 spans 14 amino acids. CDR1 is SQVTM, CDR2 ANQGSEA, per germline. V was pared by 7 bases and J by 6 bases, with 19 bases between. Here the CDR3 reads CSGDIRPQINEQFF. The CDR3 nucleotides read TGCAGCGGTGACATTAGGCCCCAAATCAATGAGCAGTTCTTC.

This clone appeared a few times. The chain combines TRBV25-1 with TRBJ2-7; D unresolved. V lost 7 bases and J 0 bases, leaving 4 bases between the germline ends. The CDR3 loop spans 11 amino acids. CDR1 and CDR2 from the germline V gene are MGHDK and SYGVNS. The CDR3 DNA reads as TGTGCCAGCACTGGCTCCTACGAGCAGTACTTC. The encoded protein is CASTGSYEQYF.

V is TRBV4-2 and J is TRBJ2-7, with TRBD2 matching over 13 bases. Germline values: CDR1 LGHNA, CDR2 YNFKEQ. Trimming at V came to 0 bases and at J to 0 bases, leaving 5 bases not matched to a gene. The CDR3 covers 18 residues. CDR3 loop: CASSQEGTSGISSYEQYF. The CDR3 DNA reads as TGTGCCAGCAGCCAAGAGGGGACTAGCGGGATCAGCTCCTACGAGCAGTACTTC.

The chain combines TRBV4-2 with TRBJ2-7, with 10 bases that match TRBD1. Trimming removed 4 bases from V and 5 bases from J; junction bases left unmatched: 8. Germline lookup yields CDR1 LGHNA and CDR2 YNFKEQ. The CDR3 loop spans 15 amino acids. CDR3 sequence (DNA): TGTGCCAGCAGCCGACCGGGACAGGGGTACGACGAGCAGTACTTC. Protein sequence: CASSRPGQGYDEQYF.

Here the CDR3 reads CASSSHSSGANVLTF. CDR3 coding DNA: TGTGCCAGCAGTTCCCATAGCTCTGGGGCCAACGTCCTGACTTTC. This chain connects TRBV28 to TRBJ2-6; D unclear. CDR3 length: 15 residues. Germline V gives CDR1 MDHEN, CDR2 SYDVKM. V was trimmed by 4 bases and J by 0 bases, leaving 7 bases between them.

This rearrangement joins TRBV6-5 to TRBJ2-7, with no clear D. Germline CDR1 is MNHEY and CDR2 is SVGAGI. With 0 bases removed from V and 0 bases from J, the gap between germline ends came to 9 bases. This CDR3 spans 15 amino acids. The CDR3 region is CASSYSDLYSYEQYF. The DNA of the CDR3 is TGTGCCAGCAGTTACTCAGATCTTTACTCCTACGAGCAGTACTTC.

This chain joins TRBV6-1 and TRBJ2-1; D ambiguous. CDR3 length equals 15 residues. The germline V and J ends were trimmed by 8 bases and 0 bases, with 14 bases remaining between them. Looked up from germline, CDR1 is MNHNS and CDR2 is SASEGT. The CDR3 DNA follows: TGTGCCAGCCTAATTCGCCCTAGCTCCTACAATGAGCAGTTCTTC. Protein: CASLIRPSSYNEQFF.

The V gene is TRBV5-1, the J gene TRBJ2-2; the D call may be TRBD1 or TRBD2 (5 bases each). There are 16 residues in the CDR3. Trimming cost V 0 bases and J 4 bases, with 13 bases left between them. From germline, CDR1 is SGHRS and CDR2 YFSETQ. The CDR3 region has the DNA TGCGCCAGCAGCTTGGAACGAGGGGTCGGCACCGGGGAGCTGTTTTTT. Amino acids: CASSLERGVGTGELFF.

The CDR3 sequence is CASSSTHGLAGEIDTQYF. CDR3 sequence (DNA): TGTGCCAGCAGCTCCACCCACGGACTAGCGGGAGAGATTGATACGCAGTATTTT. V is TRBV28 and J is TRBJ2-3; 13 bases align to TRBD2. CDR3 length: 18 amino acids. Germline CDR1 is MDHEN and CDR2 is SYDVKM. The trim removed 6 bases at V and 6 bases at J, leaving 15 bases unmatched.

The chain links TRBV28 to TRBJ2-7; TRBD2 aligns across 8 bases. Germline V lookup: CDR1 MDHEN, CDR2 SYDVKM. Germline trimming cut 5 bases from V and 1 base from J; bases unmatched to any gene: 7. CDR3 length: 15 residues. CDR3 amino acids: CASSLPGLGSYEQYF. CDR3 sequence (DNA): TGTGCCAGCAGTCTCCCGGGACTAGGGTCCTACGAGCAGTACTTC.

The rearrangement links TRBV11-3 to TRBJ1-5, with D unresolved. Germline CDR1 and CDR2: SGHNT and YENEEA. The germline V and J ends were trimmed by 1 base and 2 bases, with 15 bases remaining between them. This CDR3 has 17 residues. The CDR3 coding sequence is TGTGCCAGCAGCTTAGTTGTAGGGAGGAACGGCAATCAGCCCCAGCATTTT. This translates into CASSLVVGRNGNQPQHF.